These 21 T cell receptor beta chains originate from one sample sequenced in a study of cytomegalovirus exposure and HLA in healthy donors (dated by TCRdb to about 2017). The library was obtained by the immunoSEQ multiplex PCR assay. A mixture of 60 forward primers for TCR Vbeta segments and 13 reverse primers for TCR Jbeta segments was used in the multiplex PCR. Sourced from immuneACCESS, this table was stored by TCRdb with only in-frame sequences that have V and J called. A share of the clones is absent; for the studies checked, an unresolved V gene accounts for under half, and the remainder has no known explanation. The sample data list around 55,000 clones, and 65% to 80% of these were observed just once. Roughly 36% of the sample goes to the ten largest clones. The sequenced sample was PBMCs. Source of these receptors: a man aged 35-49 years in good health and CMV-seropositive.

The chain has TRBV2 and TRBJ2-2; TRBD2 aligns across 8 bases. CDR3 length equals 15 residues. The V gene's germline CDR1 is SNHLY and CDR2 FYNNEI. J was trimmed by 4 bases and V by 7 bases; bases with no gene match: 8. The CDR3 loop reads CASNIAGGVTGELFF. CDR3 nucleotides: TGTGCCAGCAATATTGCGGGGGGAGTCACCGGGGAGCTGTTTTTT.

The V call is TRBV4-3, the J call TRBJ1-1, with TRBD1 identical over 8 bases. CDR3 length: 13 residues. V was clipped by 0 bases and J by 11 bases; unmatched bases: 5. Germline CDR1 and CDR2: LGHNA and YSLEER. This CDR3 is CASSQDQGASAFF. CDR3 coding DNA: TGCGCCAGCAGCCAAGATCAGGGGGCCTCGGCTTTCTTT.

The chain combines TRBV30 with TRBJ2-2, with D tentatively TRBD2 (6 bases). V lost 4 bases and J 0 bases, leaving 12 bases between the germline ends. The CDR3 is made up of 15 amino acids. Germline CDR1 reads GTSNPN; CDR2 reads SVGIG (reference sequence). The CDR3 region is CAWKAGRTNTGELFF. The CDR3, as DNA: TGTGCCTGGAAGGCGGGGAGAACGAACACCGGGGAGCTGTTTTTT.

This clone was counted a few times. V gene TRBV5-5 combines with J gene TRBJ2-5; 9 bases map to TRBD1. The J call may not be correct, given that the DNA end is closer to TRBJ2-7. Germline values: CDR1 SGHKS, CDR2 YYEKEE (reference sequence). This CDR3 is built from 13 residues. The CDR3 nucleotides are TGTGCCAGCAGCTTCGGACAGGGGACCGAGCAGTACTTC. This gives the protein CASSFGQGTEQYF.

V usage is TRBV30 and J usage is TRBJ1-6, with D tentatively TRBD1 (5 bases). The CDR3 loop spans 13 amino acids. CDR1 and CDR2 (germline): GTSNPN, SVGIG (reference sequence). V lost 5 bases to trimming and J lost 9 bases, with 14 bases between them. This CDR3 reads CAWGSAGGSPLHF. Written as DNA, the CDR3 is TGTGCCTGGGGCAGCGCGGGGGGTTCACCCCTCCACTTT.

The gene calls are TRBV18 and TRBJ1-1; 7 bases are a match to TRBD1. Germline assignment: CDR1 KGHSH and CDR2 LQKENI. The V and J ends lost 4 bases and 11 bases, in that order; junction bases with no gene match: 13. This CDR3 spans 14 amino acids. The CDR3: CASSQDRVPAGAFF. The CDR3, as DNA: TGTGCCAGCTCACAAGACAGGGTACCGGCGGGGGCTTTCTTT.

The chain employs TRBV27 and TRBJ2-7; TRBD2 aligns across 10 bases. Germline lookup yields CDR1 MNHEY and CDR2 SMNVEV (reference sequence). J was trimmed by 4 bases and V by 8 bases; bases with no gene match: 8. The CDR3 has 14 residues. The CDR3 DNA reads TGTGCCAGCGGACCAGCGGGGGGGCCTTACGAGCAGTACTTC. Translation: CASGPAGGPYEQYF.

This clone was recorded a few times. The chain links TRBV9 to TRBJ2-5; D possibly corresponds to TRBD2 (5 bases). CDR1 is SGDLS and CDR2 is YYNGEE in the germline V gene. This CDR3 has 14 amino acids. Trimming removed 2 bases at V and 5 bases at J, with 13 bases between. CDR3 residues: CASSVDSQVETQYF. CDR3 DNA: TGTGCCAGCAGCGTGGACTCGCAGGTCGAGACCCAGTACTTC.

V is TRBV7-2 and J is TRBJ1-1; the match to TRBD1 covers 7 bases. V shed 5 bases, J shed 1 base, and the junction held 1 base outside the gene matches. The germline V gene has CDR1 SGHTA and CDR2 FQGNSA. The CDR3 contains 13 residues. CDR3 bases: TGTGCCAGCAGCCGACAGGGGAACACTGAAGCTTTCTTT. It translates to CASSRQGNTEAFF.

The rearrangement joins TRBV7-3 to TRBJ2-7; 7 nucleotides line up with TRBD2. Trimming took 2 bases from V and 1 from J; bases not matched to a gene: 5. CDR1 SGHTA and CDR2 FQGTGA come from the germline V gene. The CDR3 loop spans 15 amino acids. CDR3 nucleotide sequence: TGTGCCAGCAGCTTAGGGAGGGTGGAGTCCTACGAGCAGTACTTC. Translation: CASSLGRVESYEQYF.

A single count supports this clone. The chain combines TRBV11-2 with TRBJ2-7, with 9 nucleotides matching TRBD1. This CDR3 is 15 amino acids long. CDR1 is SGHAT and CDR2 is FQNNGV in the germline V gene. Trimming removed 5 bases from V and 1 base from J; junction bases left unmatched: 6. As DNA, the CDR3 is TGTGCCAGCAGCCCACCCGGGACAGGGTCCTACGAGCAGTACTTC. Residues: CASSPPGTGSYEQYF. The full variable domain, its missing parts supplied by reference TRBV11-2 and TRBJ2-7, is EAGVAQSPRYKIIEKRQSVAFWCNPISGHATLYWYQQILGQGPKLLIQFQNNGVVDDSQLPKDRFSAERLKGVDSTLKIQPAKLEDSAVYLCASSPPGTGSYEQYFGPGTRLTVT.

The V call is TRBV6-4, the J call TRBJ1-6, with 7 nucleotides matching TRBD1. Germline V gene sequence: CDR1 MRHNA, CDR2 SNTAGT. The V gene end was trimmed by 8 bases and the J gene end by 10 bases; junction bases not matched to a gene: 11. The CDR3 length is 14 residues. CDR3 sequence reads: CASHPGTVGSPLHF. As DNA, the CDR3 is TGTGCCAGCCACCCGGGGACAGTCGGGTCACCCCTCCACTTT.

As DNA, the CDR3 is TGTGCCAGCAGTCGGACAAATCTAAATCAGCCCCAGCATTTT. Its protein is CASSRTNLNQPQHF. The chain carries TRBV6-1 and TRBJ1-5; the D gene is possibly TRBD1 (5 bases). This CDR3 region has 14 residues. The germline V gene encodes CDR1 MNHNS and CDR2 SASEGT. V lost 5 bases and J 4 bases, leaving 12 bases between the germline ends.

The sample holds a few counts of this clone. The chain links TRBV18 to TRBJ1-1; the D gene is possibly TRBD1 (5 bases). This CDR3 region has 15 residues. V was shortened by 3 bases and J by 3 bases, with 14 bases between the two germline ends. Germline values: CDR1 KGHSH, CDR2 LQKENI. CDR3 residues: CASSPAGTGDTEAFF. The DNA for the CDR3 is TGTGCCAGCTCACCGGCCGGGACGGGGGACACTGAAGCTTTCTTT.

J is TRBJ2-3 and V is TRBV2; perhaps TRBD2 as D (6 bases). Germline V gives CDR1 SNHLY, CDR2 FYNNEI. The CDR3 runs 14 residues. V shed 7 bases and J shed 5 bases, with 16 bases lying between them. The chain's CDR3 is CASITLAGQDTQYF. Written as DNA, the CDR3 is TGTGCCAGCATAACACTAGCCGGGCAAGATACGCAGTATTTT.

The chain uses TRBV19 and TRBJ1-2; D unclear. V was clipped by 5 bases and J by 8 bases, with 12 bases between them. The CDR3 is 12 amino acids. CDR1 LNHDA and CDR2 SQIVND come from the germline V gene (reference sequence). The CDR3 loop reads CASSPRGGGYTF. The CDR3 DNA is TGTGCCAGTAGTCCCCGAGGAGGGGGCTACACCTTC.

The chain links TRBV7-3 to TRBJ2-5; D might be TRBD2 (7 bases). The CDR3 runs 14 residues. Germline V gene data show CDR1 as SGHTA and CDR2 as FQGTGA. V was shortened by 1 base and J by 5 bases, with 11 bases between the two germline ends. CDR3 nucleotides: TGTGCCAGCAGCTTAAGCAGGGGAGGGGAGACCCAGTACTTC. Translating it yields CASSLSRGGETQYF.

The rearrangement joins TRBV2 to TRBJ2-7; D is possibly TRBD1 (6 bases). V lost 6 bases to trimming and J lost 6 bases, with 12 bases between them. The CDR3 covers 12 residues. The germline V gene encodes CDR1 SNHLY and CDR2 FYNNEI. The CDR3 DNA is TGTGCCAGCAGCTCAGGGGTAGGCGAGCAGTACTTC. Protein: CASSSGVGEQYF.

The chain is built from TRBV10-1 and TRBJ1-1, with D possibly matching TRBD1 (5 bases). This CDR3 has 13 residues. CDR1 and CDR2 (germline): WNHNN, SYGVQD (reference sequence). With 3 bases removed from V and 1 base from J, the gap between germline ends came to 6 bases. The CDR3 protein is CASSERGNTEAFF. The CDR3 DNA is TGCGCCAGCAGTGAAAGGGGGAACACTGAAGCTTTCTTT.

The CDR3 sequence: CASSPLAGEHRELFF. The CDR3 DNA sequence: TGTGCCAGCAGCCCCCTAGCGGGCGAACACCGGGAGCTGTTTTTT. The chain combines TRBV7-3 with TRBJ2-2, with 8 bases fitting TRBD2. In germline, CDR1 is SGHTA, CDR2 FQGTGA. J gave up 9 bases and V 5 bases, and 11 bases lay outside the gene matches. The CDR3 is made up of 15 amino acids.

The J gene is TRBJ2-7, the V gene TRBV5-4, with D tentatively TRBD2 (5 bases). The germline CDR1 and CDR2 sequences are SGHNT and YYREEE (reference sequence). The CDR3 covers 13 residues. V was shortened by 9 bases and J by 0 bases, with 13 bases between the two germline ends. The CDR3 DNA is TGTGCCATCGGACTTTTGAGCTCCTACGAGCAGTACTTC. Translating it yields CAIGLLSSYEQYF. The full variable domain, rest sourced from reference TRBV5-4 and TRBJ2-7, is ETGVTQSPTHLIKTRGQQVTLRCSSQSGHNTVSWYQQALGQGPQFIFQYYREEENGRGNFPPRFSGLQFPNYSSELNVNALELDDSALYLCAIGLLSSYEQYFGPGTRLTVT.